Listed below are T cell receptor beta chains from one sample, sequenced in a study of early T cells in non-severe SARS-CoV-2 infection. TCRdb reprocessed the 5' RACE reads via MiXCR and lists one record per CDR3 protein. The sample records tens of thousands of distinct CDR3 sequences, approximately 13% being singletons. The sample comprised whole blood. These receptors all stem from an adult who was a healthcare worker with PCR-confirmed SARS-CoV-2 infection or an uninfected control (not recorded which). The CDR3 runs from the conserved cysteine through the conserved F or W. Fields, in order: clone size, V gene, D gene, J gene, CDR3 DNA, CDR3 protein. The D gene is left open where the match is weak. Clone size is not always given. Where it is, it says once, few, many or a class for expanded clones.

clone size: medium-sized
V gene: TRBV6-2/TRBV6-3
D gene: -
J gene: TRBJ2-1
CDR3 DNA: TGTGCCAGCACCAGCGGAGGATCCTACAATGAGCAGTTCTTC
CDR3 protein: CASTSGGSYNEQFF

clone size: few
V gene: TRBV5-1
D gene: -
J gene: TRBJ1-4
CDR3 DNA: TGCGCCAGCAGCTTGGACTCCCAAGCAGGGGAAAAACTGTTTTTT
CDR3 protein: CASSLDSQAGEKLFF

clone size: -
V gene: TRBV6-2/TRBV6-3
D gene: TRBD2
J gene: TRBJ2-5
CDR3 DNA: TGTGCCAGCAGCCGCCCCGGCGGGGGTTACGAGACCCAGTACTTC
CDR3 protein: CASSRPGGGYETQYF

clone size: few
V gene: TRBV5-1
D gene: TRBD1
J gene: TRBJ2-7
CDR3 DNA: TGCGCCAGCAGCGCCCGGACAGGGGACGGTGTCGAGCAGTACTTC
CDR3 protein: CASSARTGDGVEQYF

clone size: -
V gene: TRBV20-1
D gene: TRBD2
J gene: TRBJ2-7
CDR3 DNA: TGCAGTGCCCTGGGTTTAGCGGGGGTTTCCCCTTTCTACGAGCAGTACTTC
CDR3 protein: CSALGLAGVSPFYEQYF

clone size: -
V gene: TRBV19
D gene: TRBD1
J gene: TRBJ2-4
CDR3 DNA: TGTGCCAGTAGTACCCAAGGGGACAGGGGTTTTCAGTACTTC
CDR3 protein: CASSTQGDRGFQYF

clone size: few
V gene: TRBV3-1
D gene: -
J gene: TRBJ2-3
CDR3 DNA: TGTGCCAGCAGCCAAGGAGTGGTCACAGATACGCAGTATTTT
CDR3 protein: CASSQGVVTDTQYF

clone size: few
V gene: TRBV10-1
D gene: -
J gene: TRBJ2-7
CDR3 DNA: TGCGCCAGCAGTGAAGGGGGCTCCTACGAGCAGTACTTC
CDR3 protein: CASSEGGSYEQYF

clone size: few
V gene: TRBV20-1
D gene: TRBD2
J gene: TRBJ2-3
CDR3 DNA: TGCAGTGCCAAACTACAACCAAGCGGGACTAGCACAGATACGCAGTATTTT
CDR3 protein: CSAKLQPSGTSTDTQYF

clone size: -
V gene: TRBV7-2
D gene: TRBD1
J gene: TRBJ1-1
CDR3 DNA: TGTGCCAGCAGCCGGGGACAGAGACTAATGAACACTGAAGCTTTCTTT
CDR3 protein: CASSRGQRLMNTEAFF

clone size: many
V gene: TRBV10-3
D gene: -
J gene: TRBJ2-3
CDR3 DNA: TGTGCCATCAGTTATACAGGGGAAAGGGGACTAGTTCCAGATACGCAGTATTTT
CDR3 protein: CAISYTGERGLVPDTQYF

clone size: many
V gene: TRBV9
D gene: -
J gene: TRBJ2-2
CDR3 DNA: TGTGCCAGCAGCTCCTTGACACCCGGGGTGGCCGGGGAGCTGTTTTTT
CDR3 protein: CASSSLTPGVAGELFF

clone size: many
V gene: TRBV6-6
D gene: -
J gene: TRBJ1-6
CDR3 DNA: TGTGCCAGCAGTTACGGTGACTCACCCCTCCACTTT
CDR3 protein: CASSYGDSPLHF

clone size: many
V gene: TRBV2
D gene: -
J gene: TRBJ2-2
CDR3 DNA: TGTGCCAGCAGTGACCCGGGACTCTTGAACACCGGGGAGCTGTTTTTT
CDR3 protein: CASSDPGLLNTGELFF

clone size: many
V gene: TRBV20-1
D gene: TRBD2
J gene: TRBJ2-3
CDR3 DNA: TGCAGTGCCGCGAGCGAACTAGCGGGAAGCACAGATACGCAGTATTTT
CDR3 protein: CSAASELAGSTDTQYF

clone size: -
V gene: TRBV10-3
D gene: -
J gene: TRBJ2-3
CDR3 DNA: TGTGCCATCCTCGTGGGGGGAACAGATACGCAGTATTTT
CDR3 protein: CAILVGGTDTQYF

clone size: many
V gene: TRBV30
D gene: TRBD1
J gene: TRBJ2-2
CDR3 DNA: TGTGCCTGGGGGCCGGGACAGCCAACCGGGGAGCTGTTTTTT
CDR3 protein: CAWGPGQPTGELFF

clone size: few
V gene: TRBV29-1
D gene: TRBD1
J gene: TRBJ2-3
CDR3 DNA: TGCAGCGTGGACAGGGGGCGGACAGATACGCAGTATTTT
CDR3 protein: CSVDRGRTDTQYF

clone size: many
V gene: TRBV12-3/TRBV12-4
D gene: -
J gene: TRBJ2-5
CDR3 DNA: TGTGCCAGCAGATTGGGTGTGAAGCGGGAGACCCAGTACTTC
CDR3 protein: CASRLGVKRETQYF

clone size: few
V gene: TRBV6-2/TRBV6-3
D gene: -
J gene: TRBJ1-5
CDR3 DNA: TGTGCCAGCAGTTCTGACAGTCAGCCCCAGCATTTT
CDR3 protein: CASSSDSQPQHF

clone size: -
V gene: TRBV29-1
D gene: TRBD1
J gene: TRBJ2-5
CDR3 DNA: TGCGGGACAGGGGGAGGAGAGACCCAGTACTTC
CDR3 protein: CGTGGGETQYF

clone size: -
V gene: TRBV11-2
D gene: TRBD1
J gene: TRBJ2-1
CDR3 DNA: TGTGCCAGCAGCAAAGAAGGGACAGGGTACAATGAGCAGTTCTTC
CDR3 protein: CASSKEGTGYNEQFF

clone size: many
V gene: TRBV7-2
D gene: -
J gene: TRBJ1-1
CDR3 DNA: TGTGCCAGCAGCTTCCCCAGGGAACGGCAGGGGCATACTGAAGCTTTCTTT
CDR3 protein: CASSFPRERQGHTEAFF

clone size: few
V gene: TRBV10-3
D gene: -
J gene: TRBJ2-7
CDR3 DNA: TGTGCCATCAGTGATGGGCATAACTACGAGCAGTACTTC
CDR3 protein: CAISDGHNYEQYF